The 30 T cell receptor beta chains presented below share a single source sample, sequenced in a study of CD8+ T cells in alopecia areata. Indicated treatment: oral pan-JAK inhibitor, 5-10 mg twice daily. Sequencing templates came from extracted RNA that was reverse transcribed into cDNA. Profiled with immunoSEQ multiplex PCR; TCRdb holds only in-frame clones, not every one. The data contain roughly 100,000 clones, 50% to 75% of them singletons. The input for sequencing was CD8+ T cells sorted from blood, taken at week 4, from a patient treated with tofacitinib. These receptor sequences come from a human donor with alopecia areata.

This chain joins TRBV7-9 and TRBJ2-4; 10 nucleotides match TRBD1. Trimming cost V 6 bases and J 7 bases; bases outside gene matches: 3. Germline loops: CDR1 SEHNR, CDR2 FQNEAQ (reference sequence). The CDR3 runs to 13 residues. CDR3 coding DNA: TGTGCCAGCAGGCCGGGACAGGGGAACATTCAGTACTTC. It yields the protein CASRPGQGNIQYF.

The chain joins TRBV5-4 to TRBJ2-1; 11 bases are shared with TRBD2. The junction had 3 bases not matched to a gene; V was cut back by 2 bases and J by 5 bases. CDR3 length: 15 residues. CDR1 and CDR2 from the germline V gene are SGHNT and YYREEE (reference sequence). The CDR3 protein is CASSLGTSGDNEQFF. The CDR3 nucleotides are TGTGCCAGCAGCTTAGGGACTAGCGGTGACAATGAGCAGTTCTTC.

This chain uses TRBV7-3 with TRBJ1-6, with D perhaps TRBD1 (5 bases). The length of the CDR3 is 14 residues. CDR1 SGHTA and CDR2 FQGTGA come from the germline V gene. V was cut by 3 bases and J by 10 bases, with 13 bases left in between. CDR3 nucleotides: TGTGCCAGCAGCTTCGTCGGGGGTGACTCACCCCTCCACTTT. Protein: CASSFVGGDSPLHF.

The rearrangement joins TRBV7-8 to TRBJ2-4; TRBD2 matches at 8 bases. Germline V gene sequence: CDR1 SGHVS, CDR2 FQNEAQ. V lost 2 bases to trimming and J lost 0 bases; unmatched junction nucleotides: 3. The CDR3 covers 16 residues. The CDR3 DNA reads TGTGCCAGCAGCTTAAGCGGGGGCCGAGCCAAAAACATTCAGTACTTC. Translated, it gives CASSLSGGRAKNIQYF.

CDR3: CSCLGLQDYEQYF. The CDR3 DNA sequence: TGCAGCTGCCTCGGGTTACAAGATTACGAGCAGTACTTC. V and J are TRBV29-1 and TRBJ2-7; unclear D gene. Looked up from germline, CDR1 is SQVTM and CDR2 is ANQGSEA. Between the trimmed V and J ends, which lost 8 bases and 4 bases, there was a span of 18 bases. The CDR3 spans 13 residues.

This sequence joins TRBV5-6 and TRBJ1-6; no definite D call. This CDR3 comprises 15 residues. Germline loops: CDR1 SGHDT, CDR2 YYEEEE. Trimming stripped 2 bases from V and 9 bases from J, with 15 bases between. CDR3 nucleotide sequence: TGTGCCAGCAGCTTCGCTGCAACAGACGCTTCACCCCTCCACTTT. It yields the protein CASSFAATDASPLHF.

This clone was counted a few times. This sequence joins TRBV27 and TRBJ1-1; unclear D gene. The V gene lost 3 bases and the J gene lost 0 bases, with 8 bases spanning the gap. CDR3 length: 14 residues. Germline CDR1 reads MNHEY; CDR2 reads SMNVEV (reference sequence). CDR3 loop: CASSLTGMNTEAFF. CDR3 sequence (DNA): TGTGCCAGCAGTTTGACGGGGATGAACACTGAAGCTTTCTTT.

This rearrangement joins TRBV30 to TRBJ2-2, with 11 bases fitting TRBD2. CDR3 length: 15 amino acids. Germline trimming cut 2 bases from V and 4 bases from J; bases unmatched to any gene: 3. Germline CDR1 reads GTSNPN; CDR2 reads SVGIG (reference sequence). The chain's CDR3 is CAWSLLAGVTGELFF. CDR3 sequence (DNA): TGTGCCTGGAGTTTACTAGCGGGAGTCACCGGGGAGCTGTTTTTT.

Remarks on this clone: Other DNA sequences in this sample translate to the same CDR3. The chain joins TRBV9 to TRBJ2-1, with 14 bases that match TRBD2. Germline V gives CDR1 SGDLS, CDR2 YYNGEE. Germline trimming cut 2 bases from V and 7 bases from J; bases unmatched to any gene: 2. This CDR3 spans 15 amino acids. CDR3: CASSVGLAGGNEQFF. Here the CDR3 DNA reads TGTGCCAGCAGCGTTGGACTAGCGGGAGGAAATGAGCAGTTCTTC.

V is TRBV27 and J is TRBJ2-7; possibly TRBD1 for D (6 bases). Germline CDR1 MNHEY, CDR2 SMNVEV (reference sequence). The V end lost 5 bases, the J end lost 1 base, and 15 bases lay between the germline ends. CDR3 size: 15 residues. CDR3 sequence (DNA): TGTGCCAGCAGTGCCCTCGGGACACGTTCCTACGAGCAGTACTTC. This translates into CASSALGTRSYEQYF.

The CDR3 protein is CSGTAMNTEAFF. The DNA for the CDR3 is TGCAGCGGGACGGCCATGAACACTGAAGCTTTCTTT. V gene TRBV29-1 combines with J gene TRBJ1-1; unclear D gene. The CDR3 sequence is 12 residues long. Germline values: CDR1 SQVTM, CDR2 ANQGSEA. V was clipped by 7 bases and J by 0 bases, with 9 bases between them.

In the case of this clone: Given a far larger clone just one base away, this is likely a sequencing read error. J is TRBJ2-2 and V is TRBV5-6; D tentatively fits TRBD1 or TRBD2 (5 bases each). Germline assignment: CDR1 SGHDT and CDR2 YYEEEE. This CDR3 is 15 amino acids long. In nucleotides, the CDR3 is TGTGCCAGCAGCTTGCTAATCCTGGACACCGGGGAGCGGTTTTTT. Amino acids: CASSLLILDTGERFF.

The rearrangement uses TRBV27 and TRBJ2-3; TRBD2 matches 9 bases. Germline V lookup: CDR1 MNHEY, CDR2 SMNVEV (reference sequence). This CDR3 is 19 amino acids long. J was trimmed by 6 bases and V by 3 bases; bases with no gene match: 19. The CDR3 spells CASSFYTPGRAGGRDTQYF. Here the CDR3 DNA reads TGTGCCAGCAGTTTTTACACCCCCGGGCGAGCGGGAGGTAGGGATACGCAGTATTTT.

V is TRBV7-2 and J is TRBJ2-1; no reliable D call. Per the germline V gene, CDR1 is SGHTA and CDR2 is FQGNSA. Trimming stripped 3 bases from V and 7 bases from J, with 16 bases between. CDR3 length: 15 residues. CDR3 sequence: CASSLDSGLGNEQFF. The CDR3 DNA follows: TGTGCCAGCAGCTTGGATTCCGGGTTGGGGAATGAGCAGTTCTTC.

This chain uses TRBV5-1 with TRBJ2-1; D gene unclear. Trimming pared 1 base from V and 6 bases from J, leaving 11 bases between. There are 14 residues in the CDR3. Germline values: CDR1 SGHRS, CDR2 YFSETQ. For the CDR3, the DNA is TGCGCCAGCAGCTTGATCAGCATTGGCAATGAGCAGTTCTTC. Amino acid sequence: CASSLISIGNEQFF.

A few counts support this clone. The V gene is TRBV29-1, the J gene TRBJ1-2; no clear D gene. The CDR3 is 9 residues long. Germline CDR1 and CDR2: SQVTM and ANQGSEA. The CDR3, as DNA: TGCACATATAGAGACGGCTACACCTTC. Residues: CTYRDGYTF.

The chain links TRBV7-9 to TRBJ1-5; TRBD1 agrees at 9 bases. V dropped 0 bases and J dropped 1; count of bases not matched to a gene: 1. The germline V gene encodes CDR1 SEHNR and CDR2 FQNEAQ (reference sequence). This CDR3 region has 16 residues. The CDR3 sequence is CASSLAGQGSNQPQHF. DNA of the CDR3: TGTGCCAGCAGCTTAGCGGGACAGGGAAGCAATCAGCCCCAGCATTTT.

This clone has just a few counts. The chain joins TRBV7-9 to TRBJ2-2; TRBD1 might be the D (6 bases). Germline CDR1 SEHNR, CDR2 FQNEAQ (reference sequence). The CDR3 length is 14 residues. V lost 5 bases and J lost 3, with 10 bases in between. The CDR3 protein is CASSAYRDTGELFF. As DNA, the CDR3 is TGTGCCAGCAGCGCCTACAGGGACACCGGGGAGCTGTTTTTT.

The chain couples TRBV29-1 to TRBJ2-1; D is ambiguous. The CDR3 is 14 amino acids. V was cut by 0 bases and J by 10 bases, with 16 bases left in between. The germline V gene encodes CDR1 SQVTM and CDR2 ANQGSEA. The CDR3 sequence: CSVEDLVGFKEQFF. CDR3 nucleotide sequence: TGCAGCGTTGAAGATCTTGTAGGGTTTAAGGAGCAGTTCTTC.

The gene calls are TRBV6-1 and TRBJ1-5; D is possibly TRBD1 (5 bases). Trimming took off 3 bases at V and 1 base at J, with 13 bases between the two ends. CDR1 and CDR2 from the germline V gene are MNHNS and SASEGT. The CDR3 covers 16 residues. The CDR3 is CASSEWAGDSNQPQHF. For the CDR3, the DNA is TGTGCCAGCAGTGAGTGGGCGGGGGACAGCAATCAGCCCCAGCATTTT.

This clone was counted between two and nine times. This chain uses TRBV5-6 with TRBJ1-5; D not certain. This CDR3 contains 15 residues. Germline values: CDR1 SGHDT, CDR2 YYEEEE. V was clipped by 1 base and J by 0 bases, with 8 bases between them. The CDR3: CASSLPQHSNQPQHF. The CDR3, as DNA: TGTGCCAGCAGCTTGCCACAGCATAGCAATCAGCCCCAGCATTTT.

This chain links TRBV7-9 with TRBJ2-5, with D possibly matching TRBD2 (5 bases). The V and J ends lost 1 base and 4 bases respectively, with 16 bases between them. The CDR3 contains 16 residues. Germline loops: CDR1 SEHNR, CDR2 FQNEAQ (reference sequence). The CDR3 DNA reads as TGTGCCAGCAGCTTAGAGGCGACTACTACGGCAGAGACCCAGTACTTC. This translates into CASSLEATTTAETQYF.

This clone was seen a handful of times. This chain links TRBV9 with TRBJ2-5; unclear D gene. Trimming stripped 6 bases from V and 5 bases from J, with 8 bases between. This CDR3 is 11 amino acids long. Germline V gives CDR1 SGDLS, CDR2 YYNGEE. CDR3 DNA: TGTGCCAGCACGGGTAGGGAGACCCAGTACTTC. This codes for CASTGRETQYF.

This sequence joins TRBV18 and TRBJ1-6; 8 bases fit TRBD1. The CDR3 runs to 15 residues. J gave up 9 bases and V 5 bases, and 9 bases lay outside the gene matches. Germline CDR1 reads KGHSH; CDR2 reads LQKENI. As DNA, the CDR3 is TGTGCCAGCTCAGCGAGACGGGACAGGCTTTCACCCCTCCACTTT. Protein sequence: CASSARRDRLSPLHF.

The V gene is TRBV30, the J gene TRBJ2-3, with D unresolved. CDR3 length: 13 residues. Trimming took off 3 bases at V and 1 base at J, with 8 bases between the two ends. In germline, CDR1 is GTSNPN, CDR2 SVGIG (reference sequence). The CDR3 loop is CAWSRSGTDTQYF. The CDR3 DNA sequence: TGTGCCTGGAGCCGGTCAGGCACAGATACGCAGTATTTT.

Regarding this clone: Compared with germline, one end of the junction differs, possibly owing to a read error. The chain carries TRBV7-9 and TRBJ2-7; no reliable D call. Germline lookup yields CDR1 SEHNR and CDR2 FQNEAQ (reference sequence). CDR3 length: 13 amino acids. The CDR3 DNA reads TGCGCCAGCAGCTTGGACGGAGTCTACGAGCAGTACTTC. The encoded protein is CASSLDGVYEQYF.

This chain uses TRBV15 with TRBJ1-6; 12 positions match TRBD1. The germline V gene encodes CDR1 LNHNV and CDR2 YYDKDF (reference sequence). V trimming: 5 bases; J trimming: 9 bases; junction bases outside the gene matches: 17. The CDR3 contains 19 residues. CDR3 coding DNA: TGTGCCACCAGCTCTCGGTATTCCGGGACAGGGGGCAGGGGTTCACCCCTCCACTTT. This gives the protein CATSSRYSGTGGRGSPLHF.

The chain has TRBV27 and TRBJ2-2; the D gene is possibly TRBD2 (6 bases). The germline V and J ends were trimmed by 3 bases and 5 bases, with 16 bases remaining between them. There are 16 residues in the CDR3. Germline V gene sequence: CDR1 MNHEY, CDR2 SMNVEV (reference sequence). The CDR3 here is CASSLRRARGTGELFF. The DNA of the CDR3 is TGTGCCAGCAGTTTGCGGCGGGCGCGGGGTACCGGGGAGCTGTTTTTT.

This clone was picked up a small number of times. This rearrangement joins TRBV5-4 to TRBJ1-1, with TRBD1 as a possible D gene (6 bases). CDR1 and CDR2 (germline): SGHNT, YYREEE (reference sequence). CDR3 size: 17 residues. V was pared by 4 bases and J by 5 bases, with 24 bases between. In DNA form, the CDR3 reads TGTGCCAGCAGCCGGGGGCCGGGAAACGTGGAGGGGACTGAAGCTTTCTTT. Protein product: CASSRGPGNVEGTEAFF.

The chain recombines TRBV15 with TRBJ1-5, with D hard to call. CDR1 and CDR2 from the germline V gene are LNHNV and YYDKDF (reference sequence). Trimming stripped 1 base from V and 6 bases from J, with 7 bases between. The CDR3 is 13 residues long. The CDR3 spells CATSRGFSQPQHF. The CDR3, as DNA: TGTGCCACCAGCAGAGGGTTCTCTCAGCCCCAGCATTTT.